Given below is one T cell receptor (beta chain) in context. The antigen is unknown. The data were obtained in a study of OX40 agonist ivuxolimab in advanced cancers. Overall study: Patients' therapy was ivuxolimab, an antibody that acts as an agonist of OX40 (CD134).

Germline V gives CDR1 SGDLS, CDR2 YYNGEE. V shed 3 bases and J 5 bases; nucleotides not matched to a gene: 8. The CDR3 loop spans 15 amino acids. Findings and caveats of the study: At 0.1 to 3.0 mg/kg and by week 6, clonal expansion occurred in CD4+ and CD8+ blood T cells. Among expanded peripheral T cells, antigen specificity went undetermined.

Clones were sequenced by immunoSEQ multiplex PCR, and TCRdb holds only the in-frame ones, with some missing. Of around 30,000 clones in the sample, approximately 86% were seen once. The source was CD4+ or CD8+ T cells sorted from blood, collected in a trial of the OX40 agonist ivuxolimab. The receptor comes from an adult with an advanced solid tumor such as melanoma, head and neck, liver or kidney cancer. The chain combines TRBV9 with TRBJ2-3; 8 nucleotides line up with TRBD1. The CDR3 sequence: CASSEPDREVDTQYF. The CDR3 DNA reads as TGTGCCAGCAGCGAGCCGGACAGGGAGGTAGATACGCAGTATTTT.